Following are 3 T cell receptor beta chains from one sample sequenced in a study of CD8 T cells in Susac syndrome. Random hexamers were used to reverse transcribe the RNA input (0.5 to 1 ug). TCRdb recomputed calls from the immunoSEQ multiplex PCR reads with MiXCR, one row per CDR3 protein. The sample has almost 450,000 distinct CDR3 sequences, more than 70% seen once; the top ten hold about 0.1%. The specimen sequenced was CD8+ T cells from PBMCs. The receptors were gathered from a human donor with multiple sclerosis.

The J gene is TRBJ1-1, the V gene TRBV7-8, with no clear D. This CDR3 comprises 16 residues. Germline values: CDR1 SGHVS, CDR2 FQNEAQ. V was trimmed by 1 base and J by 0 bases, leaving 12 bases between them. Here the CDR3 DNA reads TGTGCCAGCAGCTTAGATCACCCGATCATGAACACTGAAGCTTTCTTT. This translates into CASSLDHPIMNTEAFF.

The chain is built from TRBV20-1 and TRBJ2-7; 9 bases map to TRBD1. V was pared by 6 bases and J by 2 bases, with 14 bases of the junction left unmatched. CDR3 length: 16 amino acids. CDR1 DFQATT and CDR2 SNEGSKA come from the germline V gene (reference sequence). The CDR3 DNA reads as TGCAGTGCCGATCGGGGACAGGGAGTCCTGCCCTACGAGCAGTACTTC. Encoded protein: CSADRGQGVLPYEQYF.

The chain combines TRBV12-3 or TRBV12-4 with TRBJ2-1; D gene uncertain. Trimming removed 5 bases at V and 4 bases at J, with 15 bases between. The CDR3 sequence is 15 residues long. This CDR3 reads CASSPQDNAYNEQFF. The CDR3 nucleotides read TGTGCCAGCAGTCCCCAGGATAACGCTTACAATGAGCAGTTCTTC.